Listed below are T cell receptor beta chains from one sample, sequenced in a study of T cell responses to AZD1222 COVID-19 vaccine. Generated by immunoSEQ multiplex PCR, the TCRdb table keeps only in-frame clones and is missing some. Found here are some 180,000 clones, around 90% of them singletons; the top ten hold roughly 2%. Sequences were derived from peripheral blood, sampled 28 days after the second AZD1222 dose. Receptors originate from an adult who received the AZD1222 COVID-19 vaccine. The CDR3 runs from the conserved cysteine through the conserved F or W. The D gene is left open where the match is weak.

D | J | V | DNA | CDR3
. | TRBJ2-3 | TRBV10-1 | TGCGCCAGCAGTCTTACAGGTCTAGGCACAGATACGCAGTATTTT | CASSLTGLGTDTQYF
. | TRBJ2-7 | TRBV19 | TGTGCCAGTAGTATAACCCCATACGAGCAGTACTTC | CASSITPYEQYF
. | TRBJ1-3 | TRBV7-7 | TGTGCCAGCAGCAACGGGCCCTCCCCTGGAAACACCATATATTTT | CASSNGPSPGNTIYF
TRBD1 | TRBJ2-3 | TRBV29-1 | TGCAGCGTTGATACCGGGACAGAAGGCGATACGCAGTATTTT | CSVDTGTEGDTQYF
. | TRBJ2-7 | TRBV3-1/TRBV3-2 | TGTGCCAGCAGCCAAGGTGTATTCGCTCCGTACTTC | CASSQGVFAPYF
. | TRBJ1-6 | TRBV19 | TGTGCCACTCAGGGGCGGTATAATTCACCCCTCCACTTT | CATQGRYNSPLHF
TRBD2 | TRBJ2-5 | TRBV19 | TGTGCCAGTAGTATAGATTCCAGCGGGAGGGAGACCCAGTACTTC | CASSIDSSGRETQYF
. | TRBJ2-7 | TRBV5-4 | TGTGCCAGCAGCTTTAATCCTAGTTCTGGGAGAGAGCAGTACTTC | CASSFNPSSGREQYF
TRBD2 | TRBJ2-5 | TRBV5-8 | TGTGCCAGCATCAACAGGGAGGCACTAGCGGGAGGTGAGACCCAGTACTTC | CASINREALAGGETQYF
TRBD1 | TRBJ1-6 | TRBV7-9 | TGTGCCAGCAGGCGGACAGGAGATAATTCACCCCTCCACTTT | CASRRTGDNSPLHF
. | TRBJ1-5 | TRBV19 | TGTGCCAGTAATGTAGGCCGGCGGGGGGGCAATCAGCCCCAGCATTTT | CASNVGRRGGNQPQHF
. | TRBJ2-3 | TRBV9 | TGTGCCAGCAGCGTAGTCGAGGGGATCACAGATACGCAGTATTTT | CASSVVEGITDTQYF
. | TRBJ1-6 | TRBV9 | TGTGCCAGCAGCGTAGCTGTGACAGGCAATTCACCCCTCCACTTT | CASSVAVTGNSPLHF
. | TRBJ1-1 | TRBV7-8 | TGTGCCAGCAGCCCAGTCAGGGACCGCGTCACTGAAGCTTTCTTT | CASSPVRDRVTEAFF
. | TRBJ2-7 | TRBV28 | TGTGCCAGCAGTTTATATCCAGGGGAGAGGTCCTACGAGCAGTACTTC | CASSLYPGERSYEQYF
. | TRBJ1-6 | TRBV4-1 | TGCGCCAGCAGCCAAACGGGGGGAGGACGTAATTCACCCCTCCACTTT | CASSQTGGGRNSPLHF
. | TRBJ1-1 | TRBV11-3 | TGTGCCAGCAGCTGGGGGCGTGGGAACACTGAAGCTTTCTTT | CASSWGRGNTEAFF
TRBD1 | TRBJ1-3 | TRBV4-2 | TGTGCCAGCAGCTCCCAAGGGACAGTGCAGGGAAACACCATATATTTT | CASSSQGTVQGNTIYF
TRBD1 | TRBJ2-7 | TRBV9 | TGTGCCAGCAGCGTAGATCCGGACAGGGATCTTTACGAGCAGTACTTC | CASSVDPDRDLYEQYF
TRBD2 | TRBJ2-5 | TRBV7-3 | TGTGCCAGCAGCTTAACGGGCGGGAGAGCACAAGAGACCCAGTACTTC | CASSLTGGRAQETQYF